This TCR beta chain was documented in a study of post-analysis software for immune sequencing data. Broader study findings: Higher frequency in patients than in controls was seen for roughly five TRBV segments, with TRBV5-6, TRBV5-1 and TRBV20-1 among them.

CDR3 length equals 15 residues. Per germline, CDR1 SGDLS and CDR2 YYNGEE. Unique-molecular-identifier-tagged TCR beta cDNA libraries were used. One entry per CDR3 protein, called by TCRdb with MiXCR from the PCR reads. The sample records roughly 870,000 distinct CDR3 sequences, approximately 50% being singletons. This clonotype has just a few counts. The antigen remains undetermined. Sequence at one end of the junction differs from germline and may be a read error. The chain employs TRBV9 and TRBJ2-5; 13 bases line up with TRBD2. Sequencing was done on a sample of blood. The receptor comes from a girl aged 10 to 17 with multiple sclerosis. CDR3 in amino acids: CACSGTSGMAETQYF. The DNA of the CDR3 is TGTGCCTGCAGCGGGACTAGCGGGATGGCAGAGACCCAGTACTTC. Variable domain in full (rest from reference TRBV9 and TRBJ2-5): DSGVTQTPKHLITATGQRVTLRCSPRSGDLSVYWYQQSLDQGLQFLIQYYNGEERAKGNILERFSAQQFPDLHSELNLSSLELGDSALYFCACSGTSGMAETQYFGPGTRLLVL.